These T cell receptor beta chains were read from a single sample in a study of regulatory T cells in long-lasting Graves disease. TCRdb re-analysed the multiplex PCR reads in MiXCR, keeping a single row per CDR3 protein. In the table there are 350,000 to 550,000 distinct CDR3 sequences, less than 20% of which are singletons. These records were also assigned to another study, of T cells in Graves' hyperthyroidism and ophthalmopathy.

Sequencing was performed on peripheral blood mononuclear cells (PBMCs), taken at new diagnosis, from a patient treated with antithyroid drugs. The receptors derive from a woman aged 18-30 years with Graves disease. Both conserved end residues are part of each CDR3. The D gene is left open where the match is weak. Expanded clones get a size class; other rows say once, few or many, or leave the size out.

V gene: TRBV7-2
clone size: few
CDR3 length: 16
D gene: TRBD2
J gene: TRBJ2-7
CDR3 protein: CASSFGSSGGTYEQYF
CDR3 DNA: TGTGCCAGCAGCTTTGGTTCTAGCGGGGGCACCTACGAGCAGTACTTC

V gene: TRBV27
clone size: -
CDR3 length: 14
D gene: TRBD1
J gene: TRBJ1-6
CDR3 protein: CASRSPEGGSPPHF
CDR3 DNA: TGTGCCAGCAGGAGCCCCGAAGGGGGCTCACCCCCCCACTTT

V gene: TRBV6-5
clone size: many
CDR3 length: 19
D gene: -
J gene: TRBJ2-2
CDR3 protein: CASSYPRGTDYANTGELFF
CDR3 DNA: TGTGCCAGCAGTTACCCCCGCGGGACGGATTACGCGAACACCGGGGAGCTGTTTTTT

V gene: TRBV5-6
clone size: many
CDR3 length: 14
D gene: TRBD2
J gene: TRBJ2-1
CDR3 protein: CASSFWLAGGEQFF
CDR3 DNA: TGTGCCAGCAGCTTTTGGCTAGCGGGAGGTGAGCAGTTCTTC

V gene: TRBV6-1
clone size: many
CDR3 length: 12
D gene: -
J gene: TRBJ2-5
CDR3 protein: CASRTTGETQYF
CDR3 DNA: TGTGCCAGCCGAACTACGGGAGAGACCCAGTACTTC

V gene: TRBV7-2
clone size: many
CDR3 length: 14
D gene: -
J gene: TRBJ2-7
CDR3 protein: CASSLGERVYEQYF
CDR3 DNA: TGTGCCAGCAGCTTAGGGGAGCGTGTCTACGAGCAGTACTTC

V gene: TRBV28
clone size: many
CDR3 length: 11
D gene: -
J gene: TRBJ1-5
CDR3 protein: CASSQNQPQHF
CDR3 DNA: TGTGCCAGCAGTCAGAATCAGCCCCAGCATTTT

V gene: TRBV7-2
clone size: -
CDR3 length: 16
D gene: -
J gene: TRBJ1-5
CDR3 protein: CASSSALGARDQPQHF
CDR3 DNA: TGTGCCAGCAGCTCAGCTTTAGGGGCTCGGGATCAGCCCCAGCATTTT

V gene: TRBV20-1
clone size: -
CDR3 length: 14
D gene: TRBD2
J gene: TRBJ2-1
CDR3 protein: CSTLGLAGYNEQFF
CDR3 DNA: TGCAGTACCCTGGGACTAGCGGGATACAATGAGCAGTTCTTC

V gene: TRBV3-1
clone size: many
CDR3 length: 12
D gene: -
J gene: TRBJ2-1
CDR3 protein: CASSQVLGSKFF
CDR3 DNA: TGTGCCAGCAGCCAAGTCCTGGGGAGTAAGTTCTTC

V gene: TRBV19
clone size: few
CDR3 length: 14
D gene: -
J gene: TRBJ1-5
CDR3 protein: CASKLGNSNQPQHF
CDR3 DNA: TGTGCCAGTAAGCTGGGGAATAGCAATCAGCCCCAGCATTTT

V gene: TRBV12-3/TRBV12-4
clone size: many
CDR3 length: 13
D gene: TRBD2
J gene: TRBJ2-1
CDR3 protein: CASRTSGIIEQFF
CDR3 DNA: TGTGCCAGCAGGACTAGCGGGATTATAGAGCAGTTCTTC

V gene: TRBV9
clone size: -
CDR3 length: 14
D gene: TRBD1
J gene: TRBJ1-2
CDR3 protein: CASSGPGQGNGYTF
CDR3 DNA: TGTGCCAGCAGCGGGCCGGGACAGGGGAATGGCTACACCTTC

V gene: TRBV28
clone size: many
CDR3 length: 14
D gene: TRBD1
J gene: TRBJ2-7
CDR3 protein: CASADRGVSYEQYF
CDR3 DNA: TGTGCCAGCGCGGACAGGGGGGTCTCCTACGAGCAGTACTTC

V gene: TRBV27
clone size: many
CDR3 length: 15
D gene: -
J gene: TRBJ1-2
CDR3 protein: CASSSIPLVTYGYTF
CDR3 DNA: TGTGCCAGCAGTTCTATCCCTCTCGTGACCTATGGCTACACCTTC

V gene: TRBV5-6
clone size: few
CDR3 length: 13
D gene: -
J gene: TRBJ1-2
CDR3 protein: CASMSGVLYGYTF
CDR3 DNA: TGTGCCAGCATGTCAGGGGTACTCTATGGCTACACCTTC

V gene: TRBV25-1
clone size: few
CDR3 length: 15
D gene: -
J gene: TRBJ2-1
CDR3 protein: CASSPYSGRGNEQFF
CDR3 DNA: TGTGCCAGCAGTCCTTACTCGGGCAGGGGAAATGAGCAGTTCTTC

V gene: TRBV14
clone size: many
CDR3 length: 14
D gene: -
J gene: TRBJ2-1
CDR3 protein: CASSPRKAGNEQFF
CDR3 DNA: TGTGCCAGCAGCCCCCGGAAGGCGGGAAATGAGCAGTTCTTC

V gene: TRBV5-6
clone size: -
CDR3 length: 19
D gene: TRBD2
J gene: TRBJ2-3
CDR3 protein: CASSLYGLAGVSLPDTQYF
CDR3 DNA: TGTGCCAGCAGCTTGTACGGACTAGCGGGAGTGTCTCTCCCAGATACGCAGTATTTT

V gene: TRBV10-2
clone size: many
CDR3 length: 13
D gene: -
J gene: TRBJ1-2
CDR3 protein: CASSWRDNYGYTF
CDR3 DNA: TGCGCCAGCAGTTGGAGGGACAACTATGGCTACACCTTC

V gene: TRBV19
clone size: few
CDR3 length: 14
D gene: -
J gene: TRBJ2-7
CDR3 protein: CASSTATGVGEQYF
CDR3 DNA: TGTGCCAGTAGTACGGCAACGGGGGTCGGCGAGCAGTACTTC

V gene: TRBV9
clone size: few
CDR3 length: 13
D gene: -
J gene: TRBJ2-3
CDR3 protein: CASSPPAADTQYF
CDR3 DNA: TGTGCCAGCAGCCCTCCTGCTGCAGATACGCAGTATTTT

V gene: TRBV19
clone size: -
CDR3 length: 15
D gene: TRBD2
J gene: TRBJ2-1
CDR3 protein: CASTKTGTSTHEQFF
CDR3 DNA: TGTGCCAGTACGAAAACCGGGACTAGCACGCATGAGCAGTTCTTC

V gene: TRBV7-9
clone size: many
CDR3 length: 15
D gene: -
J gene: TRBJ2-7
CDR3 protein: CASSGTGRSSYEQYF
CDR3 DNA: TGTGCCAGCAGCGGGACGGGACGGTCCTCCTACGAGCAGTACTTC

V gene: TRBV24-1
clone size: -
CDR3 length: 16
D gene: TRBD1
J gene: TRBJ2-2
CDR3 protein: CATSDPRDRVTGELFF
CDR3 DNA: TGTGCCACCAGTGATCCCCGGGACAGGGTGACCGGGGAGCTGTTTTTT

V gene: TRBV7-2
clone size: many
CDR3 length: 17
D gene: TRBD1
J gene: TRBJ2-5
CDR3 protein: CASSLVATYRGQETQYF
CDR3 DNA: TGTGCCAGCAGCTTAGTAGCCACCTACAGGGGGCAAGAGACCCAGTACTTC

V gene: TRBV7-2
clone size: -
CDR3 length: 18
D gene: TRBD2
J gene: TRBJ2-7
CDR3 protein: CASSQALFGLGGSGEQYF
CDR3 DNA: TGCGCCAGCAGCCAAGCCCTATTTGGACTAGGTGGTTCGGGCGAGCAGTACTTC

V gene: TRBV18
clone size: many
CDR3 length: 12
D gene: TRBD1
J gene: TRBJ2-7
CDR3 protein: CASSGTDYEQYF
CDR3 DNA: TGTGCCAGCTCAGGGACAGACTACGAGCAGTACTTC

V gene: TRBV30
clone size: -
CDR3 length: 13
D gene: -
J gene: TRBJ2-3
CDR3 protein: CAWSVNPEERQYF
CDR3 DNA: TGTGCCTGGAGTGTAAACCCCGAGGAGAGGCAGTATTTT

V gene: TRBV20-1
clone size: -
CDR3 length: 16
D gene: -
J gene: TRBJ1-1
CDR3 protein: CSARWYGGTAPSEAFF
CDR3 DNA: TGCAGTGCTAGATGGTATGGTGGGACGGCACCCAGTGAAGCTTTCTTT

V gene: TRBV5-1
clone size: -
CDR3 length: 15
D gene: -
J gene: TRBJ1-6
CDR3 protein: CASSFAGGGQSPLHF
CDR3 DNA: TGCGCCAGCAGCTTTGCCGGAGGGGGGCAGTCACCCCTCCACTTT

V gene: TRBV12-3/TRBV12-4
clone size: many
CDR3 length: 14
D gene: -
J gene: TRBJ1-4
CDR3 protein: CASSLRRTNEKLFF
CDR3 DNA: TGTGCCAGCAGTTTAAGGAGGACTAATGAAAAACTGTTTTTT

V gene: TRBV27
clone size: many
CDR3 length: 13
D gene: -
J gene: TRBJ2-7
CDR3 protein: CASSHGSTYEQYF
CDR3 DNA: TGCGCCAGCAGCCATGGTTCCACCTACGAGCAGTACTTC

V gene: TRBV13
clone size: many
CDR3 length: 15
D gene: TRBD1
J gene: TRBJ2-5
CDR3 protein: CASSRDRGQEETQYF
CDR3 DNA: TGTGCCAGCTCGAGGGACAGGGGGCAAGAGGAGACCCAGTACTTC

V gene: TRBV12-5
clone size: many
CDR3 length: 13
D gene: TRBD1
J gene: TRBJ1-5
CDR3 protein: CASQGQTNQPQHF
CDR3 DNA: TGTGCTAGCCAGGGACAGACTAATCAGCCCCAGCATTTT

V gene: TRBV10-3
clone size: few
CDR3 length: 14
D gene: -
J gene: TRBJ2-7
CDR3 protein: CAISESTGTYEQYF
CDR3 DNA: TGTGCCATCAGTGAGTCCACGGGAACCTACGAGCAGTACTTC

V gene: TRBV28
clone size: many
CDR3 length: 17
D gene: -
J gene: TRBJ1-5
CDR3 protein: CASLAVQGISSNQPQHF
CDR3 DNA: TGTGCCAGCCTGGCAGTTCAGGGAATTTCGTCCAATCAGCCCCAGCATTTT

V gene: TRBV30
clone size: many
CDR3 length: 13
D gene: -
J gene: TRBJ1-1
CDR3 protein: CAWSRGGGGEAFF
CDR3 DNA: TGTGCCTGGAGTCGGGGGGGCGGAGGTGAAGCTTTCTTT

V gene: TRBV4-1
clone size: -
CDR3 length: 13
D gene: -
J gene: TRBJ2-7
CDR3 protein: CASSQVGSEEQYF
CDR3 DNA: TGCGCCAGCAGCCAAGTAGGAAGCGAAGAGCAGTACTTC

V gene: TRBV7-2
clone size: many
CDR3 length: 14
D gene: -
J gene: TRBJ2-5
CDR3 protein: CASSFYGVGETQYF
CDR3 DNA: TGTGCCAGCAGCTTTTACGGAGTTGGAGAGACCCAGTACTTC

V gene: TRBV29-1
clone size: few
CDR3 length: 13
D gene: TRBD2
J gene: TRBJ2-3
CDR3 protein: CSVGGGAVETQYF
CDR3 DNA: TGCAGCGTTGGGGGGGGAGCCGTAGAGACGCAGTATTTT

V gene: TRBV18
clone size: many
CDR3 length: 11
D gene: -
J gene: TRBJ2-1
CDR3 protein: CASSPGNEQFF
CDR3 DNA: TGTGCCAGCTCACCAGGAAATGAGCAGTTCTTC

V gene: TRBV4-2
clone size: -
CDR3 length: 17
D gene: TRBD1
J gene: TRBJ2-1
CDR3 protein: CASSQDHRGTFFNEQFF
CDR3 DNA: TGTGCCAGCAGCCAAGATCACAGGGGAACGTTCTTCAATGAGCAGTTCTTC

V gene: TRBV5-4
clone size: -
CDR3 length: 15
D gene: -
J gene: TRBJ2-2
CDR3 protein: CASSLSGGNTGELFF
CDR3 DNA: TGTGCCAGCAGCTTGTCAGGAGGGAACACCGGGGAGCTGTTTTTT

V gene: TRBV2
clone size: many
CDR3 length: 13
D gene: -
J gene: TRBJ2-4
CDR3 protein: CASGVGTKNIQYF
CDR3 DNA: TGTGCCAGCGGTGTGGGAACCAAAAACATTCAGTACTTC

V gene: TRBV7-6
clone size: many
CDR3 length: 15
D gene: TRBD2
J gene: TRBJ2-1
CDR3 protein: CASSLDGGRGNEQFF
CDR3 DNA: TGTGCCAGCAGCTTAGATGGCGGGAGAGGGAATGAGCAGTTCTTC

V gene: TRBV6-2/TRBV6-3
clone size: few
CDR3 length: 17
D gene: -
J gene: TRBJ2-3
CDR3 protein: CASSEAGGWGLPDTQYF
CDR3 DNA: TGTGCCAGCAGTGAAGCGGGTGGGTGGGGCCTCCCAGATACGCAGTATTTT

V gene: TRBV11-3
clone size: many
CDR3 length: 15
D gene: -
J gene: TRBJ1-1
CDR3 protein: CASSRTGRANTEAFF
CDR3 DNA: TGTGCCAGCAGCCGTACAGGGCGGGCGAACACTGAAGCTTTCTTT

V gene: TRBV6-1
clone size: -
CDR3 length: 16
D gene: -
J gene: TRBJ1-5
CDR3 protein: CASSLTGIGDNQPQHF
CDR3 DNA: TGTGCCAGCAGCCTAACAGGGATAGGGGACAATCAGCCCCAGCATTTT

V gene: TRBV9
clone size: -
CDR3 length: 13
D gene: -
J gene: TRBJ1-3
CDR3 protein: CASSDRYGNTIYF
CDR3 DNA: TGTGCCAGCAGCGACAGGTACGGAAACACCATATATTTT

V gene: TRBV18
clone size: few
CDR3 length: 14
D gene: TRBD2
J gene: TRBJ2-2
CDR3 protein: CASSIAGAAGELFF
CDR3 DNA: TGTGCCAGCTCAATAGCGGGAGCTGCCGGGGAGCTGTTTTTT

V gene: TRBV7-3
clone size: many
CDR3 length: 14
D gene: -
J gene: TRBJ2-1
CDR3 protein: CASSLTRAETEQFF
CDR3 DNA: TGTGCCAGCAGCTTAACTCGGGCAGAGACAGAGCAGTTCTTC

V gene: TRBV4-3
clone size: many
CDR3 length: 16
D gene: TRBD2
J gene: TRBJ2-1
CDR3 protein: CASSRSRTSGNSEQFF
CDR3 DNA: TGCGCCAGCAGCCGATCAAGGACTAGCGGGAATTCTGAGCAGTTCTTC

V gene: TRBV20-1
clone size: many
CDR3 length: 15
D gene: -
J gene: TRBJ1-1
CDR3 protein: CSARSVTGPWTEAFF
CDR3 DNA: TGCAGTGCTAGGTCAGTAACAGGGCCCTGGACTGAAGCTTTCTTT

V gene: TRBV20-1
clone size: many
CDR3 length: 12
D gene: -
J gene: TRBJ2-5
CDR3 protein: CSAKEGLETQYF
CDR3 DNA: TGCAGTGCTAAAGAGGGACTGGAGACCCAGTACTTC

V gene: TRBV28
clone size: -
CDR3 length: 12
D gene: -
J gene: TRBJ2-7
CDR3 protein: CAITGTPYEQYF
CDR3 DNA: TGTGCCATAACCGGGACCCCCTACGAGCAGTACTTC

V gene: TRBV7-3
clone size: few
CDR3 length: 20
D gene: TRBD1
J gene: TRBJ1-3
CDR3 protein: CASSLADRGHFLNSGNTIYF
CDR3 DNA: TGTGCCAGCAGCCTGGCGGACAGGGGCCATTTCCTGAACTCTGGAAACACCATATATTTT

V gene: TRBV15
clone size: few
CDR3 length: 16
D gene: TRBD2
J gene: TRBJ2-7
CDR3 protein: CATSRDLLAGFYEQYF
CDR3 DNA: TGTGCCACCAGCAGAGATTTACTAGCGGGCTTCTACGAGCAGTACTTC

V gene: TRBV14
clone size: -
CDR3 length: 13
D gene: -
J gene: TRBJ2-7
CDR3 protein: CASSQVAGYEQYF
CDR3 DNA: TGTGCCAGCAGCCAAGTGGCGGGATACGAGCAGTACTTC

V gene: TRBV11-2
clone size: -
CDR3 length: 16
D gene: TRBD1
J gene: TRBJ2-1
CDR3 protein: CASSSTAGTGPNEQFF
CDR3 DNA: TGTGCCAGCAGCTCAACGGCGGGGACAGGGCCCAATGAGCAGTTCTTC